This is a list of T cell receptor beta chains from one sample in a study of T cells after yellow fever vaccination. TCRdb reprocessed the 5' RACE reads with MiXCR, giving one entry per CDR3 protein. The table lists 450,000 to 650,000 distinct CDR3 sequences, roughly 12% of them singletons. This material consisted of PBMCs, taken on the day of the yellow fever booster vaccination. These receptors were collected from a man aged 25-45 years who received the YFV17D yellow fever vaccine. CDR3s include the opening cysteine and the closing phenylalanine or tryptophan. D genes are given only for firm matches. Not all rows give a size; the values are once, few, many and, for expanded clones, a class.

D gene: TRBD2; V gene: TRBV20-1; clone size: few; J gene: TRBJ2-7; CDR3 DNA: TGCAGTGCTGATACTAGCGGGAGTAAGAGATACGAGCAGTACTTC; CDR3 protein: CSADTSGSKRYEQYF
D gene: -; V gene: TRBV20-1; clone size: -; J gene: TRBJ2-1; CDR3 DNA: TGCAGTGCTAGAGATGGCCCCTTAAGGGAGCAGTTCTTC; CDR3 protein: CSARDGPLREQFF
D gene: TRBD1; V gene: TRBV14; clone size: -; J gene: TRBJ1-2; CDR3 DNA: TGTGCCAGCAGCCAAGTGAGAGGGACAGCCTTGGGCTATGGCTACACCTTC; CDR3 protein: CASSQVRGTALGYGYTF
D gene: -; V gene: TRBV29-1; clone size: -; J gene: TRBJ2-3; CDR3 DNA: TGCAGCGTTCTCCCATCTACAGATACGCAGTATTTT; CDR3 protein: CSVLPSTDTQYF
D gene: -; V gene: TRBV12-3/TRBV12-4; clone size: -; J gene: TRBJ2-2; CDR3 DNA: TGTGCCAGCAGTTTTATTAGAGGTGGAGGCGGGGAGCTGTTTTTT; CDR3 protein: CASSFIRGGGGELFF
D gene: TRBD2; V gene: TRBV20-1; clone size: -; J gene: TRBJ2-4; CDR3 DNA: TGCAGTGCCCTATCAGCGGGAGCGAAAAACATTCAGTACTTC; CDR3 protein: CSALSAGAKNIQYF
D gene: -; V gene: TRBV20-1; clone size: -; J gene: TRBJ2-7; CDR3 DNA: TGCAGTGCATTAGTTGGCTTCACGGGGAGCGAGCAGTACTTC; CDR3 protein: CSALVGFTGSEQYF
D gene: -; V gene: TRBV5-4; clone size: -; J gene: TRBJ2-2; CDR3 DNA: TGTGCCAGCCACGCGGGCGGGAACACCGGGGAGCTGTTTTTT; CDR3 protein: CASHAGGNTGELFF
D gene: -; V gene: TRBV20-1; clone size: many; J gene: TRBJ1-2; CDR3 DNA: TGCAGTGCGAAGGAGGACAGCGAATATGGCTACACCTTC; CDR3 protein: CSAKEDSEYGYTF
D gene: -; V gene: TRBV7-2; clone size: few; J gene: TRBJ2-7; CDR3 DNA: TGTGCCAGCAGCTTATCCGGACAGTTCTACGAGCAGTACTTC; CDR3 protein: CASSLSGQFYEQYF
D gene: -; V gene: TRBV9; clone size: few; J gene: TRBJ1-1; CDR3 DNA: TGTGCCAGCAGCCTCCACGACGGGAACACTGAAGCTTTCTTT; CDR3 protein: CASSLHDGNTEAFF
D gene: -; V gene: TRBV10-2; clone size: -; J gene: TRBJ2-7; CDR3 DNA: TGCGCCAGCAGTGATCAGTGGACAACCTACGAGCAGTACTTC; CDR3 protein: CASSDQWTTYEQYF
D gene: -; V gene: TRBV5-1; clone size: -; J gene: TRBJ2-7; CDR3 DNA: TGCGCCAGCAGCTTGGACGAAGGCCGGCCCAACGAGCAGTACTTC; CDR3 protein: CASSLDEGRPNEQYF
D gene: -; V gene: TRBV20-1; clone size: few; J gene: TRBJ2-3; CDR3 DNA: TGCAGTGCTAGGGGCCCCCGGCTTAACACAGATACGCAGTATTTT; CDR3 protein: CSARGPRLNTDTQYF
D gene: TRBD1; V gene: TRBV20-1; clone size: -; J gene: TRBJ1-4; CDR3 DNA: TGCAGTGCTAGAGGTCGGGACAGATGGGAAAAACTGTTTTTT; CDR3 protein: CSARGRDRWEKLFF
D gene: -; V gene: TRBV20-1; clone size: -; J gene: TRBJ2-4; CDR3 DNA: TGCAGTGCTAGAGATGGGGTGGGAGCCAAAAACATTCAGTACTTC; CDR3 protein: CSARDGVGAKNIQYF
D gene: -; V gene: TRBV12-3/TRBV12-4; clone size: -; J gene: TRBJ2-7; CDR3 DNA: TGTGCCAGCAGACCTACAAGCGGCCCAAGGAACGAGCAGTACTTC; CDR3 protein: CASRPTSGPRNEQYF
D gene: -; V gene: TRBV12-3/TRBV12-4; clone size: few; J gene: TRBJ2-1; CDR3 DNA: TGTGCCAGCGTACTGGGAGGGGGGTCCTACAATGAGCAGTTCTTC; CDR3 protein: CASVLGGGSYNEQFF
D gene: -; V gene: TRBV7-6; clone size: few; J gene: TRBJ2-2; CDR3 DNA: TGTGCCAGCATCCACTCCGCAGGGCGCGGGGAGCTGTTTTTT; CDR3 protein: CASIHSAGRGELFF
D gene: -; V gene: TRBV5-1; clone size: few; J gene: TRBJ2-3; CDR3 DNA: TGCGCCAGCGGACGGTATTACGACAGTGGGGCAGATACGCAGTATTTT; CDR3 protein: CASGRYYDSGADTQYF
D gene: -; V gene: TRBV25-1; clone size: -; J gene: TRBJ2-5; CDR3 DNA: TGTGCCAGCATTGACAAAGAGACCCAGTACTTC; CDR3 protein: CASIDKETQYF
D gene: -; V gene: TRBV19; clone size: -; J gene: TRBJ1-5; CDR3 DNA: TGTGCCAGTACCCCAAACCGAGAGGGGTTTCTACAGCCCCAGCATTTT; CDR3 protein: CASTPNREGFLQPQHF
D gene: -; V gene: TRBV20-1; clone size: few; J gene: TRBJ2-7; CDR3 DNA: TGCAGTGGCTCGACGGGACCCCCTTTCGAGCAGTACTTC; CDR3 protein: CSGSTGPPFEQYF
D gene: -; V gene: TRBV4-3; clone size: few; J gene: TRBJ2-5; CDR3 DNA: TGCGCCAGCAGCCAAACCGGGACGGGGGAGACCCAGTACTTC; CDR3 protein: CASSQTGTGETQYF
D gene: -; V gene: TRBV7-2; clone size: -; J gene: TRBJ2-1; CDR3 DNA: TGTGCCAGCAGCTTGGGACTCCAAGGTGAGCAGTTCTTC; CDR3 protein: CASSLGLQGEQFF
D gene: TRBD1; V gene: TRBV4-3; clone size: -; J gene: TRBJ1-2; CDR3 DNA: TGCGCCAGCAGCCAAGGAGGCTACAGGGGGCTTTCCTATGGCTACACCTTC; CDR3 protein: CASSQGGYRGLSYGYTF
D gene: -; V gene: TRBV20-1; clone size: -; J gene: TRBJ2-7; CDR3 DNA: TGCAGTGCTCCGAGCCCTAGCGCCCAGGAGCAGTACTTC; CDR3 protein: CSAPSPSAQEQYF
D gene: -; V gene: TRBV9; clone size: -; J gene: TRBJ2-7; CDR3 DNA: TGTGCCAGCAGCCCTACAACCAAGTCCTACGAGCAGTACTTC; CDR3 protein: CASSPTTKSYEQYF
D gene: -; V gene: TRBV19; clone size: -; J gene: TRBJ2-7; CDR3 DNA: TGTGCCAGTAGTTACCCCGGACAGACCTACGAGCAGTACTTC; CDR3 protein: CASSYPGQTYEQYF
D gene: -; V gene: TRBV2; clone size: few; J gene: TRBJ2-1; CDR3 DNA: TGTGCCAGCCCGTTTCCGCATGAGCAGTTCTTC; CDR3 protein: CASPFPHEQFF
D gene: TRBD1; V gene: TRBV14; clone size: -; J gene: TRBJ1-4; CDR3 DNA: TGTGCCAGCAGCTTACGGACAGGGCGGGGACCAACTAATGAAAAACTGTTTTTT; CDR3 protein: CASSLRTGRGPTNEKLFF
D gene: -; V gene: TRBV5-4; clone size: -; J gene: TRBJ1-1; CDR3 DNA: TGTGCCAGCAGACTGTGGGGGGCGAACACTGAAGCTTTCTTT; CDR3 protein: CASRLWGANTEAFF
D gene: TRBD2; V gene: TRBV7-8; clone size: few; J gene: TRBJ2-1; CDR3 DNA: TGTGCCAGCAGCTTCCCTGGATTGGCGGGAGCTTACAATGAGCAGTTCTTC; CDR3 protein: CASSFPGLAGAYNEQFF
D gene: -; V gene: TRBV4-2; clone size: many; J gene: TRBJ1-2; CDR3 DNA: TGTGCCAGCAGCCCAACTAACTATGGCTACACCTTC; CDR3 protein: CASSPTNYGYTF
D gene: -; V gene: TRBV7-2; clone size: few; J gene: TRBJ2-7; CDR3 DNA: TGTGCCAGCAGCTCCACGACCGCTTTCATTGTTTACGAGCAGTACTTC; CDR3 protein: CASSSTTAFIVYEQYF
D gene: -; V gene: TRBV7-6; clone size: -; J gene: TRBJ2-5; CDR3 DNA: TGTGCCAGCAGCCAAACAGGTGGTACAGAGACCCAGTACTTC; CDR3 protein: CASSQTGGTETQYF
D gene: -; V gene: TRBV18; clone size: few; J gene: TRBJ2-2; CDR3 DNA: TGTGCCAGCTCACGCGTCTGGACAGAGGGCACCGGGGAGCTGTTTTTT; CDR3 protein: CASSRVWTEGTGELFF
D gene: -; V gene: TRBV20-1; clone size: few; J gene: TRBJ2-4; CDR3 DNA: TGCAGTGCATTATCGTTCTTAGCGGCTGGGGGAAACATTCAGTACTTC; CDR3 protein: CSALSFLAAGGNIQYF
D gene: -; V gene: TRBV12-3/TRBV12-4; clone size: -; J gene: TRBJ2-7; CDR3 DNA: TGTGCCAGCAGTAGTAAGGGGTTATACTACGAGCAGTACTTC; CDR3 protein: CASSSKGLYYEQYF
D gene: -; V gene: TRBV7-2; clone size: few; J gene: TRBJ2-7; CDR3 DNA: TGTGCCAGCAGCTTATCGGAGTTTTACTACGAGCAGTACTTC; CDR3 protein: CASSLSEFYYEQYF
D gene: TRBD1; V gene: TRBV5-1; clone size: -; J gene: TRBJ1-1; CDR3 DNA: TGCGCCAGCAGCTTGTGGCAGGGGGCGAGGGAAGCTGAAGCTTTCTTT; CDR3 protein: CASSLWQGAREAEAFF
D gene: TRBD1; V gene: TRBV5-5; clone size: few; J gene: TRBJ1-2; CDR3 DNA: TGTGCCAGCAGCTCAGACTACCAGACAGGGGCCGGCTACACCTTC; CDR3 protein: CASSSDYQTGAGYTF
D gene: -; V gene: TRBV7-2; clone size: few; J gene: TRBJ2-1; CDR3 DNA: TGTGCCAGCAGCCAAGCAGGAGGGATCGATGAGCAGTTCTTC; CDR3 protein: CASSQAGGIDEQFF
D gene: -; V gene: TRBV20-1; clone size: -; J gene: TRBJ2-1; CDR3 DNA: TGCAGTGCTAGAAATCCCTCCTACAATGAGCAGTTCTTC; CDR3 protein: CSARNPSYNEQFF
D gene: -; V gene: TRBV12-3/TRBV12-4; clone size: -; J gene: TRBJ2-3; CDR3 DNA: TGTGCCAGCAGTTTTGGGGGGACCGTCCCAGATACGCAGTATTTT; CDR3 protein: CASSFGGTVPDTQYF
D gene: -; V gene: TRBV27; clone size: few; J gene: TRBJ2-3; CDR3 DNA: TGTGCCAGCAGTTTCGATAGGCTGCCAGATACGCAGTATTTT; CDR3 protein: CASSFDRLPDTQYF
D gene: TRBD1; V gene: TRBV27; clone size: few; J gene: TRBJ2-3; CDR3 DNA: TGTGCCAGCGCCCGGACAGGGATATTGCCAGATACGCAGTATTTT; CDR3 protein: CASARTGILPDTQYF
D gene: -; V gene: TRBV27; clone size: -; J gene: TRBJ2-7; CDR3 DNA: TGTGCCAGCAGTTTATCTTGGGGTTACGAGCAGTACTTC; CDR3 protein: CASSLSWGYEQYF
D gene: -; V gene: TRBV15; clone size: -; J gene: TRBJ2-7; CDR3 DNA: TGTGCCACCAGCCTAGGACCCACCGCCGAGCAGTACTTC; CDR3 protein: CATSLGPTAEQYF
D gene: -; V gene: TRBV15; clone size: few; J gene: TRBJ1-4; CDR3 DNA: TGTGCCACCAGCAGAGATCCGGGGCCTAATGAAAAACTGTTTTTT; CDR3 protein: CATSRDPGPNEKLFF
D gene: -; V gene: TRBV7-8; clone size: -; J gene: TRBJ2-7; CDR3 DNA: TGTGCCAGCAGCTCCAAAGGGTCTCAAGTGCAGTACTTC; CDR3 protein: CASSSKGSQVQYF
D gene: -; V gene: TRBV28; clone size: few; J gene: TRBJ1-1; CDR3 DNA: TGTGCCAGCAGTCTAGTGGCAGGGGAAGCTTTCTTT; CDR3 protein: CASSLVAGEAFF
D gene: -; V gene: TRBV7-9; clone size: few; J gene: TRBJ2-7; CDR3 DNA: TGTGCCAGCAGCTTCCCTGAATCCTACGAGCAGTACTTC; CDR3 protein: CASSFPESYEQYF
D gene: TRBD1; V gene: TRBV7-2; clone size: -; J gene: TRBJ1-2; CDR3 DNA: TGTGCCAGCAGCTTTCAGGGGGCGGTAAACTATGGCTACACCTTC; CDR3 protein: CASSFQGAVNYGYTF
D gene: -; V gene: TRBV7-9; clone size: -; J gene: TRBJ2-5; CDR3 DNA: TGTGCCAGCAGCTTAGGCGGAGGGAAAGAGACCCAGTACTTC; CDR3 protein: CASSLGGGKETQYF